This T cell receptor beta chain was recovered during a study of cytomegalovirus exposure and HLA in healthy donors. Overall study results and limits: The study labeled more than 150 TCR beta chains cytomegalovirus-associated.

The PCR used 60 Vbeta and 13 Jbeta primers. TCRdb's table, derived via immunoSEQ multiplex PCR, lists solely in-frame clones and lacks some. The sample lists around 150,000 clones, about 76% occurring once. As concerns this clone: What it recognizes is unknown.

Each donor was healthy, and each was a bone marrow donor. The sequenced sample was PBMCs. This receptor was identified in a man in his late teens or twenties in good health and CMV-seronegative.

Here the CDR3 DNA reads TGTGCCAGCAGTTTAGAGGCGGGTCAGCCCCAGCATTTT. This translates into CASSLEAGQPQHF. The J gene is TRBJ1-5, the V gene TRBV6-4, with unresolved D. Per germline, CDR1 MRHNA and CDR2 SNTAGT. The CDR3 has 13 residues. The V end lost 5 bases, the J end lost 6 bases, and 11 bases lay between the germline ends.